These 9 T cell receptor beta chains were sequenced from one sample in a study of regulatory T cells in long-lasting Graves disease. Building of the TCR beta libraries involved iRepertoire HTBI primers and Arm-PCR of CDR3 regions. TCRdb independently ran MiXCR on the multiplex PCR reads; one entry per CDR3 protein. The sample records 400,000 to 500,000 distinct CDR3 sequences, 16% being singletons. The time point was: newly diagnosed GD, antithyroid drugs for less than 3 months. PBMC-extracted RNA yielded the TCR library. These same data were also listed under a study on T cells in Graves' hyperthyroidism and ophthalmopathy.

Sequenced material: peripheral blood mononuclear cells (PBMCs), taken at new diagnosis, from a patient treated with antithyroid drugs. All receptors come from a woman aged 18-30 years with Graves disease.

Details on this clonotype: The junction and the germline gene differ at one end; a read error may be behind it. CDR3 nucleotides: TGTGCCACCGGTGAACCGACAGACGGGGAGCTGTTTTTT. Encoded protein: CATGEPTDGELFF. J is TRBJ2-2 and V is TRBV24-1; the D gene is possibly TRBD1 (5 bases). CDR1 and CDR2 (germline): KGHDR, SFDVKD. The CDR3 sequence is 13 residues long.

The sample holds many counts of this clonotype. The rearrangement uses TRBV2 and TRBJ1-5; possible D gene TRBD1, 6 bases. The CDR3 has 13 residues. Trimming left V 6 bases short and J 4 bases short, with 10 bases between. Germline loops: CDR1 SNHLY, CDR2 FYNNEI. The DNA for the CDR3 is TGTGCCAGCAGAACAGGGCCTAATCAGCCCCAGCATTTT. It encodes CASRTGPNQPQHF.

In nucleotides, the CDR3 is TGCAGTGCTGGGACAGGGAGATACAATGAGCAGTTCTTC. Protein: CSAGTGRYNEQFF. The rearrangement joins TRBV20-1 to TRBJ2-1; TRBD1 matches at 9 bases. This CDR3 has 13 amino acids. J gave up 4 bases and V 5 bases, and 3 bases lay outside the gene matches. Germline CDR1 is DFQATT and CDR2 is SNEGSKA (reference sequence).

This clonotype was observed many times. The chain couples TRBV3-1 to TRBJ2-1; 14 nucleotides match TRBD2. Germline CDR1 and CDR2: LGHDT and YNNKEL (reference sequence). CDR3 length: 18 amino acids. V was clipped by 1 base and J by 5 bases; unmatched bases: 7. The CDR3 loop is CASSQGLAGGGLDNEQFF. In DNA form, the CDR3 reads TGTGCCAGCAGCCAAGGACTAGCGGGAGGGGGTCTCGACAATGAGCAGTTCTTC.

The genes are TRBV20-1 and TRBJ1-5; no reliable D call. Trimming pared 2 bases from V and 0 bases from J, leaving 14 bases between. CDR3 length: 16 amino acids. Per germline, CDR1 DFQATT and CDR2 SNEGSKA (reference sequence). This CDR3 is CSARSWQEYSNQPQHF. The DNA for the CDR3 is TGCAGTGCTAGATCGTGGCAGGAATATAGCAATCAGCCCCAGCATTTT.

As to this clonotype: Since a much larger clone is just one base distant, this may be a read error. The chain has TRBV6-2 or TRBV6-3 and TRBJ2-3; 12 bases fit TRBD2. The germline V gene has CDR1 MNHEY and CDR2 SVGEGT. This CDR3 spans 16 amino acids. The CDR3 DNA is TGTGCCATCAGTGAGCCTAGCGGGAGGGCCCCAGATACGCAGTATTTT. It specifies CAISEPSGRAPDTQYF.

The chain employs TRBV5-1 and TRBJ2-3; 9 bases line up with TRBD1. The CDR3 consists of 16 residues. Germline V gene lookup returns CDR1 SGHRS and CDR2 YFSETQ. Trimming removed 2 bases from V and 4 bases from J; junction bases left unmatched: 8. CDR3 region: CASSFGQGYPADTQYF. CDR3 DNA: TGCGCCAGCAGCTTTGGACAGGGGTATCCCGCAGATACGCAGTATTTT.

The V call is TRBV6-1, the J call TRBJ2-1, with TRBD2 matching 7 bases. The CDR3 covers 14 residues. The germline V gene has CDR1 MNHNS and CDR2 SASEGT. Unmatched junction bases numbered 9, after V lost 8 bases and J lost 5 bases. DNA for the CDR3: TGTGCCAGCGGATCGACTAGCCGAAACAATGAGCAGTTCTTC. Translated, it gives CASGSTSRNNEQFF.

The CDR3 region has the DNA TGTGCCAGCAGCGCGTGGACGGGACCGCGGAGCAACACCATATATTTT. Translated: CASSAWTGPRSNTIYF. The J gene is TRBJ1-3, the V gene TRBV7-6; tentatively, D is TRBD1 (5 bases). The V end was cut by 5 bases, the J end by 7 bases, with 21 bases between. CDR3 length: 16 amino acids. CDR1 is SGHVS and CDR2 is FNYEAQ in the germline V gene. Drawing the rest from reference TRBV7-6 and TRBJ1-3, the complete variable domain is GAGVSQSPRYKVTKRGQDVALRCDPISGHVSLYWYRQALGQGPEFLTYFNYEAQQDKSGLPNDRFSAERPEGSISTLTIQRTEQRDSAMYRCASSAWTGPRSNTIYFGEGSWLTVV.